Below are 2 T cell receptor beta chains sequenced from a single sample in a study of T-cell memory formation after mild COVID-19. Via MiXCR, TCRdb re-called the 5' RACE reads, giving one row per CDR3 protein. The data hold some 320,000 distinct CDR3 sequences, with over 11% observed a single time. Material for sequencing was PBMCs or a T cell subset sorted from them (not recorded which). The receptors come from a man aged 18-30 years who had mild COVID-19 (a few samples of this study predate the infection). Cell type and time point are not known.

The J gene is TRBJ2-1, the V gene TRBV3-1, with no clear D. Per the germline V gene, CDR1 is LGHDT and CDR2 is YNNKEL (reference sequence). The CDR3 loop spans 16 amino acids. V lost 1 base and J lost 8, with 18 bases in between. The CDR3 nucleotides are TGTGCCAGCAGCCAAGTAAAGTTGGCTACCTCACATGAGCAGTTCTTC. Protein: CASSQVKLATSHEQFF.

The chain couples TRBV3-2 to TRBJ2-7. TRBV3-2 is designated a pseudogene. This CDR3 has 12 amino acids. The CDR3 nucleotides are TGTGCCAGCAGCCGGGTTTACTACGAGCAGTACTTC. Its protein product is CASSRVYYEQYF.